This T cell receptor beta chain came from a study of T cell responses to AZD1222 COVID-19 vaccine (dated by TCRdb to about 2021). In the study overall: A total of 230 to 250 trial participants underwent TCR sequencing, of whom around 200 received two doses of AZD1222 and approximately 25 received two doses of the MenACWY control vaccine. Trial participants were enrolled by age into 18-55, 56-69 and 70-plus year subgroups, with 148, 28 and 57 TCR-sequenced participants respectively. What the research found in general, with its limitations: After two AZD1222 doses, both the breadth and the depth of spike-specific TCRs were significantly higher than at day 0 and than in MenACWY recipients. Because no samples from the day 14 peak response were available, repertoires could be characterized only after the peak T cell response. Conclusions about previously exposed vaccinees are limited, since just five or six AZD1222 recipients were seropositive for SARS-CoV-2 at baseline. The 56-69-year group was small, and its depth increase did not reach significance, likely because of low power. Reportedly, close to half of the unique spike-specific TCRs recognized epitopes lying outside the regions that are mutated in the B.1.351 and B.1.1.7 variants. Participants were mostly white British and included more females than males, and it was suggested by the authors that clonal diversity may have been underestimated. The vaccine-associated CD4 TCRs covered the entire spike protein, and the dominant responses fell in regions 160-218 and 743-854.

The CDR3 regions of human TCRbeta chains were analyzed by immunosequencing. Per the source publication's procedure: Repertoire TCRs were matched against a reference library of SARS-CoV-2-specific TCRs generated with the MIRA antigen-specificity platform. Breadth meant the fraction of unique TCRs that were SARS-CoV-2-associated, whereas depth meant the fraction of total T cells that were SARS-CoV-2-associated. Using the MIRA data, each spike-specific TCR was assigned both to the spike region to which the TCR was reactive and to a CD4 or CD8 class. Log10-transformed breadth and depth values were compared by one-way ANOVA with Sidak's multiple comparisons tests. Imported from immuneACCESS, the table was reduced by TCRdb to in-frame sequences with V and J called. These copies leave out some clones; in studies compared against another copy, an unresolved V gene accounts for under half, and the cause of the remainder is not known. The V and J calls and clone size come from that table; D and trimming were worked out from the DNA. The sample has 90,000 to 120,000 clones on record, 70% to 90% of them singletons. 2.5% of the sample goes to the ten largest clones.

As concerns this clone: Which antigen it targets is not known. Qualities for individual bases were not recorded, and no much larger clone is one base off.

The sample's time point label is to be understood as: about 28 days (+/-7) after the second vaccine dose. AZD1222 recipients given second doses at about 4 weeks or at about 12 weeks were pooled, since spike-specific TCR depth and breadth were not found to differ between the two schedules. Vaccinee samples came from UK trials COV001 and COV002, including a single-blind randomized controlled phase 2/3 trial of AZD1222 (ChAdOx1 nCoV-19) in healthy adults. For TCRbeta chain sequencing, PBMC samples from trial participants were taken at day 0 and at day 28 after the second dose. The V end loses 5 bases and the J end loses 5 bases, and a stretch of 18 bases separates them. The germline V gene encodes CDR1 LGHNT and CDR2 FRNRAP. The CDR3 goes from the cysteine to the phenylalanine over 15 residues. Only the CDR3 DNA stays, 45 bases, in frame from base 1.

Here the chain combines TRBV12-5 and TRBJ1-1, with no confidently assigned D gene. The material sequenced was peripheral blood, taken 28 days after the second AZD1222 dose. The source of this sequence is an adult who received the AZD1222 COVID-19 vaccine. CDR3 reads: CASGAGPPGGTEAFF. Read as DNA, the sequence is TGTGCTAGTGGTGCCGGACCTCCAGGTGGGACTGAAGCTTTCTTT.